These T cell receptor beta chains were read from a single sample in a study of shared clonotypes between healthy human individuals. The table came from immunoSEQ multiplex PCR; TCRdb's copy has only in-frame clones and leaves some out. The sample contains roughly 2.2 million clones, 92% of which appear only once. What was sequenced was naive CD4+ T cells from PBMCs. The receptors derive from a man younger than 35 in good health. Some clones in this sample may be carry-over from other donors' samples. The CDR3 runs from the conserved cysteine through the conserved F or W. D genes are given only for firm matches. Part of the rows lack a size; the others show once, few, many or a class for expanded clones.

d_gene,len,j_gene,v_gene,abundance,CDR3aa,CDR3nt
NA,17,TRBJ2-3,TRBV18,NA,CASSPTFGGVSTDTQYF,TGTGCCAGCTCACCTACTTTCGGGGGAGTCAGCACAGATACGCAGTATTTT
NA,14,TRBJ2-7,TRBV5-6,NA,CASSGQLRNYEQYF,TGTGCCAGCAGCGGGCAGCTCCGGAACTACGAGCAGTACTTC
NA,14,TRBJ2-1,TRBV27,NA,CATGRTGEYNEQFF,TGTGCCACCGGGAGGACAGGAGAATACAATGAGCAGTTCTTC
TRBD2,13,TRBJ2-7,TRBV2,NA,CASKRGTTWEQYF,TGTGCCAGCAAGCGGGGCACGACGTGGGAGCAGTACTTC
NA,15,TRBJ2-7,TRBV5-1,NA,CASSLGPGSNHEQYF,TGCGCCAGCAGCTTGGGCCCCGGGAGCAACCACGAGCAGTACTTC
NA,14,TRBJ2-5,TRBV6-6,once,CASSSPPGQETQYF,TGTGCCAGCAGTTCCCCACCGGGACAAGAGACCCAGTACTTC
NA,15,TRBJ2-2,TRBV7-2,NA,CASSGGGANTGELFF,TGTGCCAGCAGCGGGGGAGGCGCGAACACCGGGGAGCTGTTTTTT
TRBD2,14,TRBJ2-3,TRBV5-4,NA,CASSPSGGADTQYF,TGTGCCAGCAGCCCCAGCGGGGGGGCGGATACGCAGTATTTT
TRBD2,16,TRBJ2-2,TRBV6-5,once,CASSYSGGSGTGELFF,TGTGCCAGCAGTTACTCCGGCGGGAGCGGCACCGGGGAGCTGTTTTTT
TRBD1,17,TRBJ2-3,TRBV5-4,NA,CASSRSGYRGHTDTQYF,TGTGCCAGCAGCCGAAGCGGATACAGGGGGCATACAGATACGCAGTATTTT
NA,16,TRBJ2-5,TRBV7-6,NA,CASSLAVRDPGETQYF,TGTGCCAGCAGCTTAGCCGTTCGAGATCCGGGAGAGACCCAGTACTTC
NA,13,TRBJ2-5,TRBV5-1,NA,CASSGDSQETQYF,TGCGCCAGCAGCGGGGACTCACAAGAGACCCAGTACTTC
NA,15,TRBJ2-3,TRBV29-1,NA,CSVEREWPSTDTQYF,TGCAGCGTTGAACGGGAGTGGCCGAGCACAGATACGCAGTATTTT
TRBD1,14,TRBJ2-7,TRBV28,NA,CASSNRGQGREQYF,TGTGCCAGCAGTAACCGGGGACAGGGGCGCGAGCAGTACTTC
NA,12,TRBJ2-3,TRBV6-1,NA,CASPGSTDTQYF,TGTGCCAGTCCGGGGAGCACAGATACGCAGTATTTT
NA,14,TRBJ2-7,TRBV7-2,NA,CASSPRQSSYEQYF,TGTGCCAGCAGCCCGAGACAGAGCTCCTACGAGCAGTACTTC
NA,12,TRBJ2-5,TRBV14,NA,CASSQGTETQYF,TGTGCCAGCAGCCAAGGAACAGAGACCCAGTACTTC
TRBD2,16,TRBJ2-7,TRBV10-3,NA,CAISEPTSGGSYEQYF,TGTGCCATCAGTGAGCCAACCAGCGGGGGCTCCTACGAGCAGTACTTC
NA,15,TRBJ2-1,TRBV7-8,NA,CASSLYQGPWDEQFF,TGTGCCAGCAGCTTATATCAGGGTCCCTGGGATGAGCAGTTCTTC
NA,16,TRBJ1-3,TRBV18,NA,CASSPVGVFAGNTIYF,TGTGCCAGCTCACCAGTGGGGGTTTTCGCTGGAAACACCATATATTTT
TRBD1,13,TRBJ1-2,TRBV25-1,NA,CASSEWTGRGYTF,TGTGCCAGCAGTGAATGGACAGGCCGTGGCTACACCTTC
TRBD2,17,TRBJ2-3,TRBV4-1,NA,CASSQGRTSGSRDTQYF,TGCGCCAGCAGCCAAGGGAGGACTAGCGGGAGCCGGGATACGCAGTATTTT
NA,15,TRBJ1-3,TRBV10-3,NA,CAMGPGPPSGNTIYF,TGTGCCATGGGACCGGGGCCTCCCTCTGGAAACACCATATATTTT
TRBD2,15,TRBJ2-1,TRBV5-5,once,CASSLAGAGGNEQFF,TGTGCCAGCAGCTTGGCCGGCGCGGGAGGCAATGAGCAGTTCTTC
NA,14,TRBJ2-3,TRBV6-1,NA,CASSGGLGTDTQYF,TGTGCCAGCAGCGGGGGACTGGGCACAGATACGCAGTATTTT
NA,16,TRBJ2-2,TRBV12-5,NA,CASGFSQGVITGELFF,TGTGCTAGTGGTTTCTCCCAGGGTGTTATCACCGGGGAGCTGTTTTTT
TRBD2,15,TRBJ2-1,TRBV2,NA,CASRLQREGHNEQFF,TGTGCCAGCAGACTACAGCGGGAGGGTCACAATGAGCAGTTCTTC
TRBD1,13,TRBJ1-1,TRBV28,NA,CASSMTGVSEAFF,TGTGCCAGCAGTATGACAGGGGTTTCTGAAGCTTTCTTT
TRBD2,15,TRBJ2-2,TRBV2,once,CASRLSGGNTGELFF,TGTGCCAGCAGGCTTAGCGGGGGGAACACCGGGGAGCTGTTTTTT
NA,13,TRBJ1-1,TRBV7-8,NA,CASSQDVNTEAFF,TGTGCCAGCAGCCAGGACGTTAACACTGAAGCTTTCTTT
TRBD1,14,TRBJ2-7,TRBV19,NA,CASRRQGSSYEQYF,TGTGCCAGTAGACGACAGGGTTCGTCCTACGAGCAGTACTTC
NA,14,TRBJ2-1,TRBV28,NA,CASSLGGGPSEQFF,TGTGCCAGCAGTTTAGGCGGGGGCCCCAGTGAGCAGTTCTTC
NA,11,TRBJ1-2,TRBV6-5,NA,CASTRLYGYTF,TGTGCCAGCACCCGACTCTATGGCTACACCTTC
NA,15,TRBJ1-2,TRBV2,NA,CASSEGGLGGYGYTF,TGTGCCAGCAGTGAGGGTGGTCTTGGCGGCTATGGCTACACCTTC
TRBD1,15,TRBJ1-1,TRBV9,NA,CASSSVGTGWAEAFF,TGTGCCAGCAGCTCAGTAGGGACAGGGTGGGCTGAAGCTTTCTTT
NA,11,TRBJ2-3,TRBV5-4,NA,CASSTRDTQYF,TGTGCCAGCAGCACACGAGATACGCAGTATTTT
NA,13,TRBJ2-2,TRBV2,once,CASSGEVSGELFF,TGTGCCAGCAGTGGCGAGGTATCCGGGGAGCTGTTTTTT
TRBD1,17,TRBJ2-3,TRBV7-9,NA,CASSTTSGGSHTDTQYF,TGTGCCAGCAGCACAACCTCAGGGGGTAGTCACACAGATACGCAGTATTTT
NA,16,TRBJ2-2,TRBV7-9,NA,CASSFKGRGNTGELFF,TGTGCCAGCAGCTTTAAGGGGAGAGGGAACACCGGGGAGCTGTTTTTT
NA,15,TRBJ1-4,TRBV18,NA,CASSPTTAENEKLFF,TGTGCCAGCTCACCGACGACAGCCGAGAATGAAAAACTGTTTTTT
NA,12,TRBJ1-1,TRBV29-1,few,CSVGTGRTEAFF,TGCAGCGTTGGCACAGGTAGGACTGAAGCTTTCTTT
TRBD1,14,TRBJ2-7,TRBV28,NA,CASRWTGGSYEQYF,TGTGCCAGCAGGTGGACAGGGGGTTCCTACGAGCAGTACTTC
NA,12,TRBJ2-1,TRBV7-9,NA,CASRQLGQEQFF,TGTGCCAGCAGACAACTCGGACAGGAGCAGTTCTTC
NA,13,TRBJ2-7,TRBV5-4,once,CASSLLGPGEQYF,TGTGCCAGCAGCTTGCTAGGCCCTGGCGAGCAGTACTTC
TRBD1,15,TRBJ1-2,TRBV10-1,NA,CASSEDRALNYGYTF,TGCGCCAGCAGTGAAGACAGGGCGCTAAACTATGGCTACACCTTC
NA,15,TRBJ2-3,TRBV7-9,NA,CASSTTGGGTDTQYF,TGTGCCAGCAGCACCACAGGTGGGGGCACAGATACGCAGTATTTT
TRBD1,15,TRBJ2-7,TRBV5-4,NA,CASSLRDRGSYEQYF,TGTGCCAGCAGCTTGAGGGACAGGGGATCCTACGAGCAGTACTTC
NA,14,TRBJ2-3,TRBV6-5,NA,CASSYSVSGDTQYF,TGTGCCAGCAGTTACTCGGTATCAGGAGATACGCAGTATTTT
NA,16,TRBJ1-1,TRBV5-5,NA,CASSLGLAFGGTEAFF,TGTGCCAGCAGCTTGGGGCTTGCGTTCGGGGGCACTGAAGCTTTCTTT
NA,15,TRBJ2-7,TRBV5-1,NA,CASSLGTLTYGEQYF,TGCGCCAGCAGCTTGGGTACCCTCACCTACGGCGAGCAGTACTTC
NA,14,TRBJ1-5,TRBV19,NA,CASNRAGRNQPQHF,TGTGCCAGTAACAGGGCCGGGCGGAATCAGCCCCAGCATTTT
TRBD2,16,TRBJ2-1,TRBV5-1,NA,CASSPGGLAGNNEQFF,TGCGCCAGCAGCCCAGGGGGACTAGCGGGAAACAATGAGCAGTTCTTC
TRBD1,16,TRBJ1-5,TRBV10-3,NA,CAISGQGVGSNQPQHF,TGTGCCATCAGCGGACAGGGGGTAGGTAGCAATCAGCCCCAGCATTTT
NA,14,TRBJ2-7,TRBV4-3,NA,CASSQDRTSYEQYF,TGCGCCAGCAGCCAAGACAGAACCTCCTACGAGCAGTACTTC
TRBD2,14,TRBJ2-7,TRBV6-6,NA,CASSYGLANYEQYF,TGTGCCAGCAGTTACGGACTAGCGAACTACGAGCAGTACTTC